What follows are 8 T cell receptor beta chains derived from one specimen sequenced in a study of monozygotic twins with inflammatory bowel disease. Each CDR3 protein gets one entry in TCRdb, which reprocessed the 5' RACE reads and gives no DNA. The table counts about 160,000 distinct CDR3 sequences; 2.4% lies in the top ten. Sequencing input: blood. The source is a human donor with ulcerative colitis or Crohn's disease, or a healthy co-twin of an affected twin (not recorded which).

The rearrangement links TRBV5-5 to TRBJ2-1; TCRdb designates TRBD2, a call that cannot be tested without DNA. CDR1 is SGHKS, CDR2 YYEKEE, per germline (reference sequence). The CDR3 length is 18 residues. The chain's CDR3 is CASSSVVVPPTSLREQFF.

The J gene is TRBJ1-1, the V gene TRBV20-1; TCRdb calls TRBD1, which cannot be checked without DNA. The length of the CDR3 is 12 residues. The germline V gene encodes CDR1 DFQATT and CDR2 SNEGSKA (reference sequence). CDR3 protein: CSASGGNTEAFF.

The chain combines TRBV7-2 with TRBJ1-2; with no DNA, the TCRdb D assignment of TRBD1 cannot be verified. The CDR3 is made up of 14 amino acids. Germline assignment: CDR1 SGHTA and CDR2 FQGNSA. This CDR3 reads CASSPALGGYGYTF. The complete variable domain, with remaining parts taken from reference TRBV7-2 and TRBJ1-2, reads GAGVSQSPSNKVTEKGKDVELRCDPISGHTALYWYRQSLGQGLEFLIYFQGNSAPDKSGLPSDRFSAERTGGSVSTLTIQRTQQEDSAVYLCASSPALGGYGYTFGSGTRLTVV.

V and J are TRBV7-9 and TRBJ1-5; TCRdb returns TRBD1, unconfirmable since there is no DNA. This CDR3 comprises 17 residues. Germline assignment: CDR1 SEHNR and CDR2 FQNEAQ (reference sequence). The CDR3 sequence is CASSLGGDRVLNQPQHF.

J is TRBJ2-2 and V is TRBV20-1; TCRdb's D call of TRBD2 is untestable without DNA. The germline CDR1 and CDR2 sequences are DFQATT and SNEGSKA (reference sequence). The CDR3 totals 13 residues. This chain's CDR3 is CSARGGGTGELFF.

The genes are TRBV5-1 and TRBJ1-2. Germline V gene lookup returns CDR1 SGHRS and CDR2 YFSETQ. This CDR3 spans 15 amino acids. CDR3 amino acids: CASSLAGHTAGGYTF.

CDR3 region: CASSSPQGQETQYF. V and J are TRBV12-3 or TRBV12-4 and TRBJ2-5; the TCRdb call, TRBD1, lacks DNA for checking. The length of the CDR3 is 14 residues.

The CDR3 here is CATLDSGGAYEQFF. This chain joins TRBV25-1 and TRBJ2-1; TCRdb outputs TRBD2, but without DNA this stays unchecked. CDR1 is MGHDK and CDR2 is SYGVNS in the germline V gene. The CDR3 spans 14 residues.